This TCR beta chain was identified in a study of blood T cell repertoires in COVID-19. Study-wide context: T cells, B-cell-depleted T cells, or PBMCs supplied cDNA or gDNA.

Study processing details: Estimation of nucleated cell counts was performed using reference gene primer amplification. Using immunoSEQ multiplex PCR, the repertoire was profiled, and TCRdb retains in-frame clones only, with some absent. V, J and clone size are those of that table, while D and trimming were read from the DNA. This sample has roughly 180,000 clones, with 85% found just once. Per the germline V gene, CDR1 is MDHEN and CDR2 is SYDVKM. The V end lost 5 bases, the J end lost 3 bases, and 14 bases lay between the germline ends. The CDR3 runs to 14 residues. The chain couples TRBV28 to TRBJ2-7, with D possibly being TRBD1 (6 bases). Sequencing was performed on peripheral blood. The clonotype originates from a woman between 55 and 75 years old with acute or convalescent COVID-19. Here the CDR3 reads CASSPGQSIYEQYV. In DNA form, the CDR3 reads TGTGCCAGCAGTCCGGGACAATCTATCTACGAGCAGTACGTC.